Below, 25 T cell receptor beta chains from the same sample are listed, as sequenced in a study of beta chain features in type 1 diabetes. Study conclusions and caveats: Shorter TCRB CDR3s, moderately but significantly so, marked every one of the four CD4+ subsets in Type 1 diabetes patients.

Antigens of these TCRs are unknown. As every portion of the isolated RNA was reverse transcribed, the sequencing read expressed TCRB transcripts. Data came from immunoSEQ multiplex PCR; TCRdb stores just in-frame clones and leaves some out. The repertoire holds about 340,000 clones, with around 9% as singletons. The sample was central memory CD4+ T cells from blood. These receptors originate from a man younger than 40 with type 1 diabetes.

This clone was counted only a few times. The same CDR3 arises from other DNA sequences in this sample as well. This chain joins TRBV27 and TRBJ2-5, with D possibly called TRBD1 or TRBD2 (6 bases each). CDR3 length: 13 amino acids. Trimming stripped 4 bases from V and 5 bases from J, with 11 bases between. Germline CDR1 and CDR2: MNHEY and SMNVEV (reference sequence). CDR3 sequence (DNA): TGTGCCAGCAGTTCGAGGGGGGCTGAGACCCAGTACTTC. It is translated as CASSSRGAETQYF.

This clone was seen ten or more times. The chain's CDR3 is CASSASDSNQPQHF. As DNA, the CDR3 is TGTGCCAGCAGTGCGTCCGACAGCAATCAGCCCCAGCATTTT. V gene TRBV25-1 combines with J gene TRBJ1-5; D not certain. Trimming stripped 4 bases from V and 1 base from J, with 8 bases between. CDR1 and CDR2 from the germline V gene are MGHDK and SYGVNS. The CDR3 runs 14 residues.

The chain is built from TRBV28 and TRBJ2-3; 9 bases align to TRBD1. V shed 8 bases, J shed 0 bases, and the junction held 3 bases outside the gene matches. Germline loops: CDR1 MDHEN, CDR2 SYDVKM. The CDR3 sequence is 14 residues long. CDR3 bases: TGTGCCAGCGATGGACAGGGGAGCACAGATACGCAGTATTTT. Amino acids: CASDGQGSTDTQYF.

In its sample, this clone was seen a few times. V usage is TRBV11-2 and J usage is TRBJ2-3, with D tentatively TRBD1 (5 bases). V dropped 7 bases and J dropped 5 bases, with 13 bases sitting between them. This CDR3 contains 13 residues. CDR1 SGHAT and CDR2 FQNNGV come from the germline V gene. The CDR3 nucleotides are TGTGCCAGCACTTATAATAGGGGAGATACGCAGTATTTT. This translates into CASTYNRGDTQYF.

The V and J genes are TRBV28 and TRBJ2-7; possibly TRBD1 for D (6 bases). The CDR3 has 14 amino acids. Trimming left V 6 bases short and J 4 bases short, with 16 bases between. The germline gives CDR1 MDHEN, CDR2 SYDVKM. The chain's CDR3 is CASSYGIQGYEQYF. For the CDR3, the DNA is TGTGCCAGCAGCTACGGAATCCAGGGGTACGAGCAGTACTTC.

This clone was observed a handful of times. J is TRBJ2-6 and V is TRBV7-2; D perhaps matches TRBD1 (6 bases). Trimming removed 4 bases from V and 2 bases from J, with 12 bases in between. The CDR3 loop spans 16 amino acids. Germline-derived CDR1 and CDR2 are SGHTA and FQGNSA. The chain's CDR3 is CASSSQGVPGANVLTF. CDR3 coding DNA: TGTGCCAGCAGCTCACAGGGAGTCCCTGGGGCCAACGTCCTGACTTTC.

This rearrangement joins TRBV29-1 to TRBJ2-7, with 12 bases identical to TRBD1. The length of the CDR3 is 15 residues. With V trimmed by 7 bases and J by 4 bases, 11 bases remained unmatched. Germline V gene lookup returns CDR1 SQVTM and CDR2 ANQGSEA. The CDR3 nucleotides read TGCAGCGCCGACACCGGGACAGGGGGCCGATACGAGCAGTACTTC. Encoded protein: CSADTGTGGRYEQYF.

This clone was observed a few times. The sample contains more than one DNA sequence encoding this CDR3. V usage is TRBV5-1 and J usage is TRBJ2-7; D perhaps matches TRBD2 (5 bases). Trimming cost V 4 bases and J 7 bases, with 9 bases left between them. The CDR3 contains 11 residues. Germline lookup yields CDR1 SGHRS and CDR2 YFSETQ. Written as DNA, the CDR3 is TGCGCCAGCAGCGAAACGGGAGAGCAGTACTTC. This encodes CASSETGEQYF. Full variable domain (remainder filled in from reference TRBV5-1 and TRBJ2-7): KAGVTQTPRYLIKTRGQQVTLSCSPISGHRSVSWYQQTPGQGLQFLFEYFSETQRNKGNFPGRFSGRQFSNSRSEMNVSTLELGDSALYLCASSETGEQYFGPGTRLTVT.

The chain links TRBV6-6 to TRBJ2-5; 8 bases agree with TRBD1. The CDR3 has 15 amino acids. Losses at the gene ends were 6 bases for V and 5 bases for J; bases not matched to a gene: 11. Per germline, CDR1 MNHNY and CDR2 SVGAGI (reference sequence). This chain's CDR3 is CASRPRGRGGETQYF. The CDR3 DNA reads as TGTGCCAGCAGACCCAGGGGGCGGGGTGGGGAGACCCAGTACTTC.

The gene calls are TRBV5-1 and TRBJ2-5, with D perhaps matching TRBD1 (6 bases). The ends were cut back, 4 bases at V and 1 base at J, with 11 bases in the middle. Germline V gene sequence: CDR1 SGHRS, CDR2 YFSETQ. The CDR3 is 14 amino acids. The CDR3, as DNA: TGCGCCAGCAGCCAAACAGGGCTCCAAGAGACCCAGTACTTC. Residues: CASSQTGLQETQYF. The variable domain in full, completed from reference TRBV5-1 and TRBJ2-5, reads KAGVTQTPRYLIKTRGQQVTLSCSPISGHRSVSWYQQTPGQGLQFLFEYFSETQRNKGNFPGRFSGRQFSNSRSEMNVSTLELGDSALYLCASSQTGLQETQYFGPGTRLLVL.

The chain joins TRBV6-5 to TRBJ1-6; D is undetermined. This CDR3 has 12 amino acids. V lost 4 bases, J lost 10 bases, and 8 bases lay in between. Germline V gene sequence: CDR1 MNHEY, CDR2 SVGAGI. CDR3 in DNA: TGTGCCAGCAGTTCCCGATCATCACCCCTCCACTTT. Translation gives CASSSRSSPLHF.

In this sample, this clone turned up a few times. This chain uses TRBV14 with TRBJ2-2, with D uncertain. Germline V gives CDR1 SGHDN, CDR2 FVKESK. Trimming left V 5 bases short and J 5 bases short, with 21 bases between. The CDR3 extends over 17 amino acids. The CDR3 DNA reads as TGTGCCAGCAGCAGATATACCGATTCCGTTTCGACCGGGGAGCTGTTTTTT. Translated: CASSRYTDSVSTGELFF.

This clone was counted only a few times. V is TRBV7-2 and J is TRBJ1-1; no clear D. The CDR3 loop spans 14 amino acids. V was clipped by 4 bases and J by 4 bases, with 13 bases between them. Germline CDR1 SGHTA, CDR2 FQGNSA. CDR3 amino acids: CASSSHSMGTEAFF. CDR3 coding DNA: TGTGCCAGCAGCTCGCACAGCATGGGCACTGAAGCTTTCTTT.

V usage is TRBV14 and J usage is TRBJ1-3; 9 bases map to TRBD1. In germline, CDR1 is SGHDN, CDR2 FVKESK. There are 14 residues in the CDR3. J was trimmed by 9 bases and V by 4 bases; bases with no gene match: 7. CDR3 protein: CASSLGQGRSTIYF. DNA of the CDR3: TGTGCCAGCAGCCTGGGACAGGGAAGGAGCACCATATATTTT.

In this sample, this clone turned up a few times. V usage is TRBV6-5 and J usage is TRBJ1-6; TRBD1 agrees at 7 bases. Trimming removed 10 bases from V and 6 bases from J; junction bases left unmatched: 9. From germline, CDR1 is MNHEY and CDR2 SVGAGI. This CDR3 is 14 amino acids long. As DNA, the CDR3 is TGTGCCACCAAACCGGGACAGATTAATTCACCCCTCCACTTT. Translation: CATKPGQINSPLHF.

This chain links TRBV7-2 with TRBJ2-5; 9 bases align to TRBD2. The V and J ends lost 5 bases and 6 bases, in that order; junction bases with no gene match: 13. This CDR3 spans 16 amino acids. CDR1 and CDR2 (germline): SGHTA, FQGNSA. CDR3 coding DNA: TGTGCCAGCAGCCCTCCGGGGGCTAGCGGGGTCAAGACCCAGTACTTC. Translated, it gives CASSPPGASGVKTQYF.

The chain uses TRBV7-6 and TRBJ2-6; no definite D call. Per germline, CDR1 SGHVS and CDR2 FNYEAQ. This CDR3 is 13 amino acids long. Trimming pared 2 bases from V and 2 bases from J, leaving 1 base between. CDR3 region: CASSLTGANVLTF. The CDR3, as DNA: TGTGCCAGCAGCTTAACTGGGGCCAACGTCCTGACTTTC.

In this sample, this clone turned up many times. V is TRBV10-3 and J is TRBJ2-3, with 11 bases matching TRBD2. The germline V gene encodes CDR1 ENHRY and CDR2 SYGVKD. V shed 6 bases and J 9 bases; nucleotides not matched to a gene: 8. The CDR3 contains 14 residues. CDR3 residues: CAISPPLAGATQYF. Here the CDR3 DNA reads TGTGCCATCAGCCCTCCACTAGCGGGGGCAACGCAGTATTTT.

This clone was found a few times. The chain links TRBV12-5 to TRBJ2-1, with D uncertain. CDR1 is LGHNT, CDR2 FRNRAP, per germline. The V end was cut by 7 bases, the J end by 0 bases, with 16 bases between. This CDR3 has 16 amino acids. The CDR3 DNA sequence: TGTGCTAGTGCCGGCGGACCATTGAGCTCCTACAATGAGCAGTTCTTC. Translating it yields CASAGGPLSSYNEQFF.

The rearrangement links TRBV9 to TRBJ2-5; the D gene is possibly TRBD2 (7 bases). Germline assignment: CDR1 SGDLS and CDR2 YYNGEE. Trimming took off 4 bases at V and 1 base at J, with 11 bases between the two ends. The CDR3 is 14 residues long. The CDR3 protein is CASSIRGAQETQYF. In nucleotides, the CDR3 is TGTGCCAGCAGCATACGGGGGGCCCAAGAGACCCAGTACTTC.

J is TRBJ2-3 and V is TRBV7-2; 10 bases agree with TRBD2. CDR3 size: 15 residues. Trimming removed 5 bases from V and 3 bases from J; junction bases left unmatched: 5. Germline V lookup: CDR1 SGHTA, CDR2 FQGNSA. CDR3 DNA: TGTGCCAGCAGCCTTAGCGGGGGGAGTACAGATACGCAGTATTTT. Translated, it gives CASSLSGGSTDTQYF.

The chain is built from TRBV18 and TRBJ2-3; 12 nucleotides align to TRBD2. V lost 3 bases, J lost 3 bases, and 1 base stayed unmatched. The CDR3 is made up of 15 amino acids. Germline assignment: CDR1 KGHSH and CDR2 LQKENI. The CDR3 DNA reads TGTGCCAGCTCACCGACTAGCGGGGGAACAGATACGCAGTATTTT. Amino acid sequence: CASSPTSGGTDTQYF.

This clone has a handful of counts. The rearrangement uses TRBV30 and TRBJ1-3; 9 bases align to TRBD1. V shed 0 bases, J shed 4 bases, and the junction held 4 bases outside the gene matches. Germline assignment: CDR1 GTSNPN and CDR2 SVGIG (reference sequence). The CDR3 totals 15 residues. CDR3 DNA sequence: TGTGCCTGGAGTGTTACAGGGGGCGCAGGAAACACCATATATTTT. As protein: CAWSVTGGAGNTIYF.

This clone occurred a few times. The rearrangement joins TRBV9 to TRBJ2-3; a weak D match, TRBD1 (6 bases). Germline V gene data show CDR1 as SGDLS and CDR2 as YYNGEE. The CDR3 runs 15 residues. V dropped 2 bases and J dropped 0 bases, with 10 bases sitting between them. As DNA, the CDR3 is TGTGCCAGCAGCGTCACAGGGTCTAGCACAGATACGCAGTATTTT. It translates to CASSVTGSSTDTQYF.

J is TRBJ1-6 and V is TRBV9, with D maybe TRBD1 (5 bases). CDR3 length: 18 amino acids. CDR1 is SGDLS and CDR2 is YYNGEE in the germline V gene. V was pared by 4 bases and J by 9 bases, with 26 bases between. Here the CDR3 reads CASSSPQRQGSKGSPLHF. For the CDR3, the DNA is TGTGCCAGCAGCTCTCCCCAGAGGCAGGGAAGTAAGGGTTCACCCCTCCACTTT.